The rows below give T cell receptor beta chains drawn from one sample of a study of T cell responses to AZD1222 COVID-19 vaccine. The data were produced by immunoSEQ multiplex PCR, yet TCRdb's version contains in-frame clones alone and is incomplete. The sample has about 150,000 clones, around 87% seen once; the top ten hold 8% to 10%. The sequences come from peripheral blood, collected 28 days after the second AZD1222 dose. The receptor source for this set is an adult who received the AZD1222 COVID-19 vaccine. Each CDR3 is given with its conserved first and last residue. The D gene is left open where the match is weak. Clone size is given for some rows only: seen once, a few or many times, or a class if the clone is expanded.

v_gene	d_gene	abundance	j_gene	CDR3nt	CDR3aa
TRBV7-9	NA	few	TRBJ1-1	TGTGCCAGCAGCTTGAACACTGAAGCTTTCTTT	CASSLNTEAFF
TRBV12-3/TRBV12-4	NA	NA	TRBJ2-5	TGTGCCAGCTTTGGGGAAAGCCAAGAGACCCAGTACTTC	CASFGESQETQYF
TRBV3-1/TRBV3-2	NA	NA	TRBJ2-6	TGTGCCAGCAGTATCGGTGGGGCCAACGTCCTGACTTTC	CASSIGGANVLTF
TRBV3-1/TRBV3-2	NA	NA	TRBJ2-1	TGTGCCAGCAGCCAAGTCAAGGGGGGGGTTCACAATGAGCAGTTCTTC	CASSQVKGGVHNEQFF
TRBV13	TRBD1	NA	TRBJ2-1	TGTGCCAGCAGCTTAAGACAGGGGTGGAGCAATGAGCAGTTCTTC	CASSLRQGWSNEQFF
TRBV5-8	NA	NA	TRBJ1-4	TGTGCCAGCAGCTTCGGGACCCCTCGGCCCGAACTGTTTTTT	CASSFGTPRPELFF
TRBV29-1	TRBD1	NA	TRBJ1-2	TGCAGCGGGGGACAGGGGGGCGATGGACGTGGCTACACCTTC	CSGGQGGDGRGYTF
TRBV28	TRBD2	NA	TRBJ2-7	TGTGCTAGCACGGATAGCGGGAGTTACGAGCAGTACTTC	CASTDSGSYEQYF
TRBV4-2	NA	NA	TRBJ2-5	TGTGCCAGCAGCCAAGTGGGCGCGAGACAGAGAGAGACCCAGTACTTC	CASSQVGARQRETQYF
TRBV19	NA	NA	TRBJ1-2	TGTGCCAGTAGTTATGACCTTAACTATGGCTACACCTTC	CASSYDLNYGYTF
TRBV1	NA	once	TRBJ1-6	TGCACCAGCAGCCCACCCGGAACAGGGGGGAGACCCCTCCACTTT	CTSSPPGTGGRPLHF
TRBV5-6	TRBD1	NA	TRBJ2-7	TGTGCCAGCAGCCGTCCGGGACAGCCCTACGAGCAGTACTTC	CASSRPGQPYEQYF
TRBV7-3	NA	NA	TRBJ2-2	TGTGCCAGCAGCTTAAATACGGGGGCAAACACCGGGGAGCTGTTTTTT	CASSLNTGANTGELFF
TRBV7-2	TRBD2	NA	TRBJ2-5	TGTGCCAGCAGGGTAGCGGGAGGAGGAGAGACCCAGTACTTC	CASRVAGGGETQYF
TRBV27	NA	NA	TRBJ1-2	TGTGCCAGCAGTTTATCGGCCCCGCACTATGGCTACACCTTC	CASSLSAPHYGYTF
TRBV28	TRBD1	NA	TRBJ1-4	TGTGCCAGCAGCCATCACACAGGGGCAACTAATGAAAAACTGTTTTTT	CASSHHTGATNEKLFF
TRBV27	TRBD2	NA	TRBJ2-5	TGTGCCAGCAGGGAAACTAGCGACCTGAATTGGAGAGAGACCCAGTACTTC	CASRETSDLNWRETQYF
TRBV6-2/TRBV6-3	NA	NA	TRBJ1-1	TGTGCCAGCAGGTACCGGGACAATGCCCCTGAAGCTTTCTTT	CASRYRDNAPEAFF
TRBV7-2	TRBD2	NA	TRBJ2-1	TGTGCCAGCAGCTTAGTGGCGGGAGGGTTCAATGAGCAGTTCTTC	CASSLVAGGFNEQFF
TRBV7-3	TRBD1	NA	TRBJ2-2	TGTGCCAGCAGCCAACAGGGGGCTAACACCGGGGAGCTGTTTTTT	CASSQQGANTGELFF
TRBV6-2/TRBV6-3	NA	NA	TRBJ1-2	TGTGCCAGCAGTCCCCAGATTACCTATGGCTACACCTTC	CASSPQITYGYTF
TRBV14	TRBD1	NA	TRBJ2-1	TGTGCCAGCAGCCAAGACAATAAGGACAGGGGCTTTTGGGATGAGCAGTTCTTC	CASSQDNKDRGFWDEQFF
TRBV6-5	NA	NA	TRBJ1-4	TGTGCCAGCAGTTACGGGGTAACGACAACTAATGAAAAACTGTTTTTT	CASSYGVTTTNEKLFF
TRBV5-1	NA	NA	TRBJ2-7	TGCGCCAGCAGCTTGGGCGGGGGCAGCGGCGGCGAGCAGTACTTC	CASSLGGGSGGEQYF
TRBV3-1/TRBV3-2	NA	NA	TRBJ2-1	TGTGCCAGCAGCCAAGATGGAGCGGCCCCCCTGGGGGTCTTC	CASSQDGAAPLGVF
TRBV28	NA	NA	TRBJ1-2	TGTGCCAGCAGTTTAGGGGGCGCGGATGGCTACACCTTC	CASSLGGADGYTF
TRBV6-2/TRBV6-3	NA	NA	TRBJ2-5	TGTGCCAGCAGTTACCTCCAAGGCCTGGGAACCCAGTACTTC	CASSYLQGLGTQYF
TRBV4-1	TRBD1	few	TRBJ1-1	TGCGCCAGCAGCCAAGAGCGGGACAGATCTCAAGCTTTCTTT	CASSQERDRSQAFF
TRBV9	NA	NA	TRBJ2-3	TGTGCCAGCAGCGTAGGAGGTAGCAGGACAGATACGCAGTATTTT	CASSVGGSRTDTQYF
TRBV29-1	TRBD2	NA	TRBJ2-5	TGCAGCGTAGGAAGGGTACGACTAGCGGGAGGTGGAGAGACCCAGTACTTC	CSVGRVRLAGGGETQYF
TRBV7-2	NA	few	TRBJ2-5	TGTGCCAGCAGCCTGGGGGGCAGCCAAGAGACCCAGTACTTC	CASSLGGSQETQYF
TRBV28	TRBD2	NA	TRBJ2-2	TGTGCCAGCAGTGTTTTGGGGGGGTACACCGGGGAGCTGTTTTTT	CASSVLGGYTGELFF
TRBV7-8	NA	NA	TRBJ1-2	TGTGCCAGCAGCTCCCGGGCGTCGTATGGCTACACCTTC	CASSSRASYGYTF
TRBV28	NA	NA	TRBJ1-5	TGTGCCAGCAGTTTATCGGTTTCGGGCGCGGGGAATCAGCCCCAGCATTTT	CASSLSVSGAGNQPQHF
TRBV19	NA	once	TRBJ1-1	TGTGCCAGTATTAATAGCCGAGGGATGAACACTGAAGCTTTCTTT	CASINSRGMNTEAFF
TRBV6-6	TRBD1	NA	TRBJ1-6	TGTGCCAGCAGGCCAGGGGGCCCATATTCCCTCCACTTT	CASRPGGPYSLHF
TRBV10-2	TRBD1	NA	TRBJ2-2	TGCGCCAGCAGTGAACAGGGGGCTAACACCGGGGAGCTGTTTTTT	CASSEQGANTGELFF
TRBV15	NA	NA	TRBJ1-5	TGTGCCACCACCATGGACAGAACCAATCAGCCCCAGCATTTT	CATTMDRTNQPQHF
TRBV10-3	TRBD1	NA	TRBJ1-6	TGTGCCATCAGCCCGGGACAGGTCAATTCACCCCTCCACTTT	CAISPGQVNSPLHF
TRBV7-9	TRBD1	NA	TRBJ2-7	TGTGCCAGCAGCCTCGGGACAGGCACCCACGAGCAGTACTTC	CASSLGTGTHEQYF
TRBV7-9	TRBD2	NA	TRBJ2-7	TGTGCCAGCAGCTTAGGCGCTAGCGGATCACTCTACGAGCAGTACTTC	CASSLGASGSLYEQYF
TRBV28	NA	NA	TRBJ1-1	TGTGCCAGCAGTTCGGGAGGGGTTCGTGACACTGAAGCTTTCTTT	CASSSGGVRDTEAFF
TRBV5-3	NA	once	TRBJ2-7	TGTGCCAGAAGCTTGGCCGAGAATCGACTGTGGCATCCCTACGAGCAGTACTTC	CARSLAENRLWHPYEQYF